What follows are 22 T cell receptor beta chains derived from one specimen sequenced in a study of naive and memory T cell subsets. A UMI-containing oligonucleotide was joined by 3' ligation to the TCR cDNA template. Ligated cDNA underwent four rounds of PCR with nested alpha and beta constant region primers and SP2. One entry per CDR3 protein, called by TCRdb with MiXCR from the 5' RACE reads. Of more than 50,000 distinct CDR3 sequences in the sample, 7.2% were seen once. The receptor source for this set is a male donor in good health.

This clonotype was seen repeatedly, ten times or more. The chain recombines TRBV18 with TRBJ2-1, with D uncertain. Germline CDR1 reads KGHSH; CDR2 reads LQKENI. CDR3 length equals 15 residues. V lost 2 bases, J lost 0 bases, and 8 bases lay in between. The CDR3 reads CASSPSQSSYNEQFF. Written as DNA, the CDR3 is TGTGCCAGCTCACCATCCCAGAGCTCCTACAATGAGCAGTTCTTC.

Ten or more counts support this clonotype. This chain connects TRBV5-5 to TRBJ1-1; TRBD1 agrees at 8 bases. This CDR3 contains 14 residues. V lost 1 base, J lost 1 base, and 0 bases stayed unmatched. Per germline, CDR1 SGHKS and CDR2 YYEKEE (reference sequence). This chain's CDR3 is CASSLQGANTEAFF. The CDR3 bases are TGTGCCAGCAGCTTGCAGGGGGCGAACACTGAAGCTTTCTTT.

The sample holds many counts of this clonotype. The genes are TRBV19 and TRBJ2-2; perhaps TRBD2 as D (5 bases). CDR1 and CDR2 from the germline V gene are LNHDA and SQIVND (reference sequence). CDR3 length equals 16 residues. V was clipped by 3 bases and J by 4 bases, with 15 bases between them. The CDR3 DNA sequence: TGTGCCAGTAGTATCCCTAGCAGCTCAAGCACCGGGGAGCTGTTTTTT. Translation gives CASSIPSSSSTGELFF.

This clonotype was counted ten times or more. V and J are TRBV6-6 and TRBJ2-7; unclear D gene. Germline CDR1 and CDR2: MNHNY and SVGAGI (reference sequence). The CDR3 runs 12 residues. V shed 4 bases and J shed 5 bases, with 9 bases lying between them. The CDR3 here is CASSSTRNEQYF. The CDR3, as DNA: TGTGCCAGCAGTTCCACGCGAAACGAGCAGTACTTC.

The J gene is TRBJ1-1, the V gene TRBV19; the D gene is possibly TRBD1 (5 bases). Trimming took off 4 bases at V and 2 bases at J, with 17 bases between the two ends. The CDR3 consists of 16 residues. Germline V gives CDR1 LNHDA, CDR2 SQIVND (reference sequence). CDR3 protein: CASSTLPGRLNTEAFF. CDR3 nucleotides: TGTGCCAGTAGTACCCTTCCGGGACGTCTAAACACTGAAGCTTTCTTT.

The sample holds a few counts of this clonotype. The chain combines TRBV6-2 or TRBV6-3 with TRBJ1-1; 10 nucleotides match TRBD1. V dropped 5 bases and J dropped 1; count of bases not matched to a gene: 13. Germline CDR1 MNHEY, CDR2 SVGEGT. The CDR3 covers 18 residues. The CDR3 loop reads CASSPTGGIGRRNTEAFF. CDR3 nucleotides: TGTGCCAGCAGTCCGACAGGGGGCATAGGAAGAAGGAACACTGAAGCTTTCTTT.

The rearrangement uses TRBV7-2 and TRBJ2-1; a weak D match, TRBD1 (5 bases). Germline lookup yields CDR1 SGHTA and CDR2 FQGNSA. The length of the CDR3 is 16 residues. Trimming cost V 3 bases and J 0 bases, with 12 bases left between them. As DNA, the CDR3 is TGTGCCAGCAGCTTCCTAACAGGCAGCTCCTACAATGAGCAGTTCTTC. Its protein is CASSFLTGSSYNEQFF.

For this clonotype: The junction does not match germline at one end; this may be a read error. The J gene is TRBJ2-5, the V gene TRBV6-5, with D perhaps TRBD2 (6 bases). This CDR3 has 13 amino acids. Germline CDR1 is MNHEY and CDR2 is SVGAGI. CDR3: CASGGNTGETQNF. The CDR3 DNA sequence: TGTGCCAGCGGGGGGAACACCGGAGAGACCCAGAACTTC.

In its sample, this clonotype was seen a few times. Written as DNA, the CDR3 is TGCAGTGCTAGTCCGGGACTAGCGGGAGGTAGCTCCTACAATGAGCAGTTCTTC. Translating it yields CSASPGLAGGSSYNEQFF. The chain couples TRBV20-1 to TRBJ2-1, with 15 nucleotides matching TRBD2. Germline V gene sequence: CDR1 DFQATT, CDR2 SNEGSKA (reference sequence). The CDR3 is made up of 18 amino acids. J lost 0 bases, V lost 3 bases, and 6 bases had no gene match.

This clonotype was detected only a few times. V is TRBV9 and J is TRBJ2-7; the D is unclear. The germline CDR1 and CDR2 sequences are SGDLS and YYNGEE. The CDR3 spans 14 residues. The V end lost 4 bases, the J end lost 4 bases, and 15 bases lay between the germline ends. The CDR3 bases are TGTGCCAGCAGCCCGACGCCCTCTAGTTACGAGCAGTACTTC. Translated: CASSPTPSSYEQYF.

Note on this clonotype: A much larger clone differs from this one at a single base, so this may be a read error. The J gene is TRBJ2-5, the V gene TRBV29-1; D possibly corresponds to TRBD1 (6 bases). CDR3 length: 12 amino acids. Per germline, CDR1 SQVTM and CDR2 ANQGSEA. Trimming removed 6 bases from V and 4 bases from J, with 12 bases in between. This CDR3 is CSVVQGLETQYF. CDR3 coding DNA: TGCAGCGTAGTACAGGGTTTAGAGACCCAGTACTTC.

In this sample, this clonotype turned up many times. V gene TRBV7-9 combines with J gene TRBJ2-7; tentative D call: TRBD1 (5 bases). This CDR3 is built from 13 residues. Trimming cost V 1 base and J 7 bases, with 11 bases left between them. In germline, CDR1 is SEHNR, CDR2 FQNEAQ (reference sequence). This CDR3 is CASSLDPQGEQYF. The CDR3 DNA reads as TGTGCCAGCAGCTTAGACCCCCAGGGTGAGCAGTACTTC.

This clonotype occurred many times. The genes are TRBV20-1 and TRBJ2-1; D not resolved. The CDR3 has 14 amino acids. Germline V lookup: CDR1 DFQATT, CDR2 SNEGSKA (reference sequence). Trimming shortened V by 2 bases and J by 2 bases, and 10 bases separated the two germline ends. The DNA of the CDR3 is TGCAGTGCTAGACGAGCGACCACCTACAATGAGCAGTTCTTC. Its protein product is CSARRATTYNEQFF.

In its sample, this clonotype was seen many times. This chain links TRBV10-2 with TRBJ2-2; 11 bases are a match to TRBD2. This CDR3 has 17 amino acids. Germline assignment: CDR1 WSHSY and CDR2 SAAADI. V lost 0 bases and J lost 1; bases outside the gene matches: 1. The CDR3 coding sequence is TGCGCCAGCAGTGAGTCGCTAGCGGGGGGGAACACCGGGGAGCTGTTTTTT. It translates to CASSESLAGGNTGELFF.

This clonotype occurred a few times. V is TRBV19 and J is TRBJ1-5, with D perhaps TRBD1 (5 bases). The CDR3 consists of 15 residues. The germline V gene has CDR1 LNHDA and CDR2 SQIVND (reference sequence). V was pared by 7 bases and J by 3 bases, with 16 bases between. In DNA form, the CDR3 reads TGTGCCAGTACCTCCGGCGGGGGAAACAATCAGCCCCAGCATTTT. Protein sequence: CASTSGGGNNQPQHF.

This clonotype was counted between two and nine times. Here the CDR3 DNA reads TGTGCCAGTAGTATGAGTCCCTACACCGGGGAGCTGTTTTTT. As protein: CASSMSPYTGELFF. The chain carries TRBV19 and TRBJ2-2; D gene ambiguous. V was pared by 3 bases and J by 3 bases, with 8 bases between. The CDR3 extends over 14 amino acids. Germline-derived CDR1 and CDR2 are LNHDA and SQIVND (reference sequence).

This clonotype was observed many times. V usage is TRBV20-1 and J usage is TRBJ2-7; maybe TRBD2 (6 bases). The CDR3 is 17 amino acids. V lost 0 bases and J 2 bases, leaving 20 bases between the germline ends. CDR1 is DFQATT and CDR2 is SNEGSKA in the germline V gene (reference sequence). CDR3 sequence: CSARDELEGTLPYEQYF. For the CDR3, the DNA is TGCAGTGCTAGAGATGAGTTGGAGGGGACTCTTCCCTACGAGCAGTACTTC.

This clonotype was counted many times. The J gene is TRBJ2-1, the V gene TRBV2, with D perhaps being TRBD1 or TRBD2 (6 bases each). Looked up from germline, CDR1 is SNHLY and CDR2 is FYNNEI. The CDR3 runs 14 residues. CDR3 region: CAGGRAGYYNEQFF. The CDR3 DNA reads TGTGCAGGGGGACGGGCGGGGTACTACAATGAGCAGTTCTTC. Based on the CDR3 plus reference TRBV2 and TRBJ2-1, the full variable domain is EPEVTQTPSHQVTQMGQEVILRCVPISNHLYFYWYRQILGQKVEFLVSFYNNEISEKSEIFDDQFSVERPDGSNFTLKIRSTKLEDSAMYFCAGGRAGYYNEQFFGPGTRLTVL.

V is TRBV6-6 and J is TRBJ2-1; unclear D gene. The V end lost 6 bases, the J end lost 2 bases, and 5 bases lay between the germline ends. The CDR3 spans 12 residues. Germline loops: CDR1 MNHNY, CDR2 SVGAGI (reference sequence). The CDR3 loop reads CASSTAYNEQFF. The CDR3 region has the DNA TGTGCCAGCAGCACGGCCTACAATGAGCAGTTCTTC.

There are a few counts of this clonotype. The J gene is TRBJ2-7, the V gene TRBV29-1; no firm D call. V was trimmed by 2 bases and J by 0 bases, leaving 5 bases between them. The CDR3 runs 12 residues. Germline V gene lookup returns CDR1 SQVTM and CDR2 ANQGSEA. The chain's CDR3 is CSVEHNSYEQYF. The CDR3 DNA sequence: TGCAGCGTTGAACACAACTCCTACGAGCAGTACTTC.

In its sample, this clonotype was seen a few times. The chain has TRBV5-1 and TRBJ2-1, with 8 positions matching TRBD2. The CDR3 loop spans 14 amino acids. Germline CDR1 SGHRS, CDR2 YFSETQ. Germline trimming cut 4 bases from V and 5 bases from J; bases unmatched to any gene: 5. CDR3 sequence reads: CASSPTSEDNEQFF. The CDR3 DNA reads as TGCGCCAGCAGCCCGACTAGCGAAGACAATGAGCAGTTCTTC.

V gene TRBV29-1 combines with J gene TRBJ2-6; D gene uncertain. The CDR3 has 15 residues. Trimming removed 4 bases from V and 2 bases from J, with 12 bases in between. Germline CDR1 is SQVTM and CDR2 is ANQGSEA. CDR3 nucleotides: TGCAGCGTTGTCCAGGCATCGGCTGGGGCCAACGTCCTGACTTTC. Protein: CSVVQASAGANVLTF.